This TCR beta chain was identified in a study of CD8+ T cells in alopecia areata. CDR1 and CDR2 from the germline V gene are SGHDT and YYEEEE. The CDR3 is made up of 14 amino acids. Trimming stripped 4 bases from V and 7 bases from J, with 18 bases between. There are a few counts of this clone. This sample includes further DNA sequences coding for the same CDR3. Alopecia areata patients gave lesional scalp punch biopsies and peripheral blood samples. RNA extraction and reverse transcription yielded cDNA as sequencing template. Assay used: immunoSEQ multiplex PCR; TCRdb lists only in-frame clones, some missing. This table holds some 5,500 clones, roughly 63% found once.

This chain uses TRBV5-6 with TRBJ2-7; possibly TRBD1 or TRBD2 for D (6 bases each). Source: skin, taken at week 0. The source of this sequence is a human donor with alopecia areata. The CDR3 loop reads CASSGGGGRGEQYF. CDR3 coding DNA: TGTGCCAGCAGCGGTGGAGGGGGGCGGGGTGAGCAGTACTTC.